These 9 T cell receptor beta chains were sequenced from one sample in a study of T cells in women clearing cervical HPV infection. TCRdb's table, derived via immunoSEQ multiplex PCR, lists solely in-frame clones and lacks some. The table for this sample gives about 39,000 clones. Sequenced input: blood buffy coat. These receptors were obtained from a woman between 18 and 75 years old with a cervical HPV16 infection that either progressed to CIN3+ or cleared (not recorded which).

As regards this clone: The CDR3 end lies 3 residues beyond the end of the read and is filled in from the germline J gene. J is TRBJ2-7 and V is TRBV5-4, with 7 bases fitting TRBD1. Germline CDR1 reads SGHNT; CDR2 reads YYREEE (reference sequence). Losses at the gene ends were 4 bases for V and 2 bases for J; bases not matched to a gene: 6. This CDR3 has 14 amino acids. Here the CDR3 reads CASSGRDRPYEQYF. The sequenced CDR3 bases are TGTGCCAGCAGCGGCCGGGACAGACCCTACGAG.

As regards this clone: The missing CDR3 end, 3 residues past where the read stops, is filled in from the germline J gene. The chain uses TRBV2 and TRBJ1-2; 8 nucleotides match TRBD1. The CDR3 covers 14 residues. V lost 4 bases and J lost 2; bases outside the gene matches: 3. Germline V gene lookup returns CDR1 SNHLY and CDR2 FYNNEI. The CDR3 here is CASSGRTGNYGYTF. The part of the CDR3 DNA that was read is TGTGCCAGCAGTGGGAGGACAGGGAACTATGGC.

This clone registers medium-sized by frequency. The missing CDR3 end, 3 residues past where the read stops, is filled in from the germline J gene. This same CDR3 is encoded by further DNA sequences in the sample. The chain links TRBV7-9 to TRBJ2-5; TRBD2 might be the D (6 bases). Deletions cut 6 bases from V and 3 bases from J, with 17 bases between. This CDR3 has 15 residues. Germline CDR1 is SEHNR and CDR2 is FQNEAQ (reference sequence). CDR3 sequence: CASSTRLELKETQYF. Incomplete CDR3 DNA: TGTGCCAGCAGTACAAGACTAGAACTTAAAGAGACC.

CDR3 protein: CASSRRLEGSPLHF. The sequenced CDR3 bases are TGTGCCAGCAGTAGGAGGCTAGAAGGTTCACCC. The chain joins TRBV28 to TRBJ1-6, with D unclear. The read halts 3 residues ahead of the CDR3 end, with the missing end drawn from the germline J gene. The CDR3 has 14 residues. Germline loops: CDR1 MDHEN, CDR2 SYDVKM. V was trimmed by 5 bases and J by 9 bases, leaving 14 bases between them. The variable domain in full, with the rest retrieved from reference TRBV28 and TRBJ1-6, is DVKVTQSSRYLVKRTGEKVFLECVQDMDHENMFWYRQDPGLGLRLIYFSYDVKMKEKGDIPEGYSVSREKKERFSLILESASTNQTSMYLCASSRRLEGSPLHFGNGTRLTVT.

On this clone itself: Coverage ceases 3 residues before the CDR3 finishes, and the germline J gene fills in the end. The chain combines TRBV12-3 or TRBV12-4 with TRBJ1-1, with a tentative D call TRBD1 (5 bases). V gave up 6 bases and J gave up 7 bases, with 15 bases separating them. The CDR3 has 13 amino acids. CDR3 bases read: TGTGCCAGCAGCGACAGAGACTCAATTGAA. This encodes CASSDRDSIE. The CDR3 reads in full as CASSDRDSIEAFF.

The CDR3 DNA, read in part, is TGTGCCAGCAGCGCAGGGACAGTTACAGATACG. Its protein product is CASSAGTVTDT. Given in full, the CDR3 is CASSAGTVTDTQYF. The genes are TRBV7-3 and TRBJ2-3; 7 bases fit TRBD1. Sequencing ends 3 residues short of the CDR3 end; the germline J gene provides the rest. CDR1 is SGHTA, CDR2 FQGTGA, per germline. V lost 5 bases, J lost 3 bases, and 5 bases stayed unmatched. The CDR3 runs 14 residues.

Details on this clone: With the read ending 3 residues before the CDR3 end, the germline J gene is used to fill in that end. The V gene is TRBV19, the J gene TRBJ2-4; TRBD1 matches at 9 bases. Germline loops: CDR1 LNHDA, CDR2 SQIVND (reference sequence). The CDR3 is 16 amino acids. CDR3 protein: CASSIDLQTGGYGQYF. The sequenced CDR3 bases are TGTGCCAGTAGTATAGACCTACAGACAGGGGGGTATGGT.

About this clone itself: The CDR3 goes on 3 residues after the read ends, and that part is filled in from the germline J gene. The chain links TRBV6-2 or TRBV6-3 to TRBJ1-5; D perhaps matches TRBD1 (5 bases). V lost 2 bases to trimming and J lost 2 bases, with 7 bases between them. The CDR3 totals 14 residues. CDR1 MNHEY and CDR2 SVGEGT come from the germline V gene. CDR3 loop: CASSYRGGNQPQHF. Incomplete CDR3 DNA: TGTGCCAGCAGTTACAGGGGCGGCAATCAGCCC.

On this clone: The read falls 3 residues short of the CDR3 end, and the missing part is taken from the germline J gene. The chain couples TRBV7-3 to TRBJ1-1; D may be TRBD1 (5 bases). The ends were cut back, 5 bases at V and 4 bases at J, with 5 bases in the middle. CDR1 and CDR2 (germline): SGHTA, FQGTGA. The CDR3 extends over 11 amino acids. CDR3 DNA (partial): TGTGCCAGCAGCCAGGGCACTGAA. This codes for CASSQGTE. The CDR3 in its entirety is CASSQGTEAFF.